The clone carrying this T cell receptor beta chain was seen more than once but under ten times. Antigen specificity is unknown. The data were obtained in a study of identical twins. All donors comprised healthy Caucasians. Germline CDR1 and CDR2: SGHAT and FQNNGV. This CDR3 comprises 15 residues. Trimming cost V 2 bases and J 3 bases, with 12 bases left between them. Template switching added a universal primer binding site, and final cDNA carried unique molecular identifiers. Using its own MiXCR run on the 5' RACE reads, TCRdb lists one record per CDR3 protein. Among roughly 240,000 distinct CDR3 sequences listed, roughly 7.5% were seen once. Notes on the study in general: Excess twin sharing in beta out-of-frame sequences was weaker.

These data were also reused for a study on yellow fever vaccine responses in identical twins. That publication notes: The authors reported partly convergent, partly personalized vaccine responses in identical twins.

The sequence came from a woman in her late teens or twenties in good health. The sequencing sample was made of CD8+ T cells sorted from blood. The chain combines TRBV11-2 with TRBJ2-3, with a tentative D call TRBD1 (8 bases). The CDR3 coding sequence is TGTGCCAGCAGCTTATCACAGGGGGGGACAGATACGCAGTATTTT. This gives the protein CASSLSQGGTDTQYF.